This T cell receptor beta chain is drawn from a study of T cell responses to AZD1222 COVID-19 vaccine. General study points: There were vaccine-associated CD4 TCRs across spike, dominant at 160-218 and 743-854. Spike-specific TCR breadth and depth were elevated following two AZD1222 doses. It was only 6 or 7 AZD1222 recipients who were seropositive at baseline. Clonal diversity was possibly underestimated; the donors were predominantly white British and more often female.

TCRdb keeps only in-frame clones here, not all; method: immunoSEQ multiplex PCR. Here the sample spans about 53,000 clones, roughly 89% being singletons. Remarks on this clone: Its target is unknown.

Germline values: CDR1 SGHNT, CDR2 YYREEE (reference sequence). V lost 4 bases to trimming and J lost 7 bases; unmatched junction nucleotides: 3. The CDR3 has 13 residues. The TCR sequence derives from an adult who received the AZD1222 COVID-19 vaccine. This chain links TRBV5-4 with TRBJ1-5; TRBD1 agrees at 9 bases. The material was peripheral blood, obtained 28 days after the second AZD1222 dose. CDR3 residues: CASSRGTGQPQHF. For the CDR3, the DNA is TGTGCCAGCAGCCGAGGGACAGGGCAGCCCCAGCATTTT.